The clone carrying this TCR beta chain occurred a few times. What it recognizes is unknown. Focal radiation plus CTLA-4 blockade with ipilimumab was given to patients with chemo-refractory metastatic non-small-cell lung cancer. Sequencing was performed with immunoSEQ multiplex PCR; in TCRdb, only in-frame clones are kept and a portion is missing. Here the sample spans about 50,000 clones, 85% being singletons. This sample was included in a study of radiotherapy plus CTLA-4 blockade in lung cancer. Study-level findings and limits: Clones of tumor-derived TCRs expanded in blood after radiotherapy plus ipilimumab.

The CDR3 has 15 amino acids. Germline assignment: CDR1 SGDLS and CDR2 YYNGEE. Trimming cost V 3 bases and J 1 base, with 13 bases left between them. The sequence was collected from a human donor with non-small cell lung cancer whose response to radiotherapy plus ipilimumab could not be evaluated. The rearrangement uses TRBV9 and TRBJ1-1; D may be TRBD1 (5 bases). This material consisted of peripheral blood, taken from a patient treated with radiotherapy plus ipilimumab. The CDR3 protein is CASSALGHSNTEAFF. For the CDR3, the DNA is TGTGCCAGCAGCGCCCTCGGACACTCGAACACTGAAGCTTTCTTT.